Below, 9 T cell receptor beta chains from the same sample are listed, as sequenced in a study of CD8+CD57+ T cells in acquired aplastic anemia. The study profiled TCR beta VDJ and CDR3 using genomic DNA as template. TCRdb re-derived calls from the reads in MiXCR, one entry per CDR3 protein. The sample has some 47,000 distinct CDR3 sequences, approximately 78% seen once; the top ten hold 34%. Material: sorted CD4+, CD8+, or CD8+CD57+ T cells (not recorded which) from PBMCs. The receptor source for this set is a human donor in good health, serving as a control.

The chain employs TRBV7-9 and TRBJ2-5; D is unclear. In germline, CDR1 is SEHNR, CDR2 FQNEAQ (reference sequence). The V end lost 2 bases, the J end lost 1 base, and 5 bases lay between the germline ends. The CDR3 runs to 13 residues. The CDR3 spells CASSLSSQETQYF. The CDR3 DNA follows: TGTGCCAGCAGCTTATCGTCCCAAGAGACCCAGTACTTC.

V and J are TRBV7-6 and TRBJ1-5, with TRBD1 identical over 9 bases. Unmatched junction bases numbered 2, after V lost 1 base and J lost 7 bases. Germline V gene sequence: CDR1 SGHVS, CDR2 FNYEAQ. The CDR3 totals 14 residues. DNA of the CDR3: TGTGCCAGCAGCTTAGGACAGGGGGGGCAGCCCCAGCATTTT. It specifies CASSLGQGGQPQHF.

The chain is built from TRBV6-1 and TRBJ1-1; 10 bases are shared with TRBD1. Per germline, CDR1 MNHNS and CDR2 SASEGT. The CDR3 sequence is 14 residues long. J gave up 4 bases and V 6 bases, and 5 bases lay outside the gene matches. CDR3: CASSATGGGTEAFF. The CDR3 coding sequence is TGTGCCAGCAGCGCGACAGGGGGCGGCACTGAAGCTTTCTTT.

V gene TRBV7-8 combines with J gene TRBJ2-1; D possibly corresponds to TRBD1 (6 bases). V lost 5 bases to trimming and J lost 7 bases, with 15 bases between them. Germline CDR1 reads SGHVS; CDR2 reads FQNEAQ. CDR3 length equals 14 residues. The CDR3 sequence: CASSVGTPINEQFF. CDR3 bases: TGTGCCAGCAGCGTCGGGACACCGATAAATGAGCAGTTCTTC. Full variable domain (outside the CDR3, taken from reference TRBV7-8 and TRBJ2-1): GAGVSQSPRYKVAKRGQDVALRCDPISGHVSLFWYQQALGQGPEFLTYFQNEAQLDKSGLPSDRFFAERPEGSVSTLKIQRTQQEDSAVYLCASSVGTPINEQFFGPGTRLTVL.

This clonotype was found many times. V and J are TRBV20-1 and TRBJ2-7; TRBD2 aligns across 14 bases. This CDR3 comprises 18 residues. Germline assignment: CDR1 DFQATT and CDR2 SNEGSKA (reference sequence). V trimming: 0 bases; J trimming: 4 bases; junction bases outside the gene matches: 11. CDR3 in DNA: TGCAGTGCTAGAGACCCCTCGACTAGCGGGAGGGAGAGGTACGAGCAGTACTTC. Amino acids: CSARDPSTSGRERYEQYF.

This rearrangement joins TRBV2 to TRBJ2-1; tentative D call: TRBD1 (6 bases). In germline, CDR1 is SNHLY, CDR2 FYNNEI. The CDR3 loop spans 14 amino acids. With 7 bases removed from V and 4 bases from J, the gap between germline ends came to 14 bases. The CDR3 sequence is CASNQGPNYNEQFF. CDR3 nucleotides: TGTGCCAGCAACCAGGGGCCCAATTACAATGAGCAGTTCTTC.

V is TRBV30 and J is TRBJ1-5, with D unresolved. The length of the CDR3 is 13 residues. The germline V gene encodes CDR1 GTSNPN and CDR2 SVGIG (reference sequence). V was pared by 3 bases and J by 9 bases, with 15 bases between. CDR3 region: CAWSGPIKGPQHF. The CDR3 nucleotides are TGTGCCTGGAGCGGGCCTATCAAGGGGCCCCAGCATTTT.

The chain uses TRBV2 and TRBJ1-1; the D is unclear. CDR3 length: 14 amino acids. V dropped 5 bases and J dropped 3 bases, with 13 bases sitting between them. The germline V gene encodes CDR1 SNHLY and CDR2 FYNNEI. CDR3 nucleotide sequence: TGTGCCAGCAGTTCGCCGCGGTCCGACACTGAAGCTTTCTTT. Amino acid sequence: CASSSPRSDTEAFF.

V is TRBV20-1 and J is TRBJ1-6; TRBD1 is a possible D gene (5 bases). This CDR3 comprises 14 residues. Trimming removed 6 bases at V and 9 bases at J, with 18 bases between. Germline CDR1 DFQATT, CDR2 SNEGSKA (reference sequence). The CDR3 DNA reads TGCAGTGCCCCAGATGATGGGGCGAGTTCACCCCTCCACTTT. Amino acids: CSAPDDGASSPLHF.